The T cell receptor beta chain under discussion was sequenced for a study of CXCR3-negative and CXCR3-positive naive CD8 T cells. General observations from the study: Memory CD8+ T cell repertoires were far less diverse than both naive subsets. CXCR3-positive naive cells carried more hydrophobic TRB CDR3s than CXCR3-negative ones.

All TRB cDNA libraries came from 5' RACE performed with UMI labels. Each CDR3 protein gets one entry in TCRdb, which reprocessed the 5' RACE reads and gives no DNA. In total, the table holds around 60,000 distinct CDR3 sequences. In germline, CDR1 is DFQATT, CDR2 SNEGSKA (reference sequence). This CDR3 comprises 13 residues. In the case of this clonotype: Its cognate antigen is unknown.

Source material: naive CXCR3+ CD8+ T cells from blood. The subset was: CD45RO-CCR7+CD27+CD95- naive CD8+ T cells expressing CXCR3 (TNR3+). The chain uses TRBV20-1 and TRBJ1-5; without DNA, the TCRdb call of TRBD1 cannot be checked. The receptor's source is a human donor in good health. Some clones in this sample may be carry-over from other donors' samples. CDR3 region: CSTRQGESQPQHF.